Listed below are T cell receptor beta chains from one sample, sequenced in a study of T cells in Graves' hyperthyroidism and ophthalmopathy. TCRdb reprocessed the multiplex PCR reads via MiXCR and lists one record per CDR3 protein. The repertoire holds over 700,000 distinct CDR3 sequences, 35% seen once, with more than 25% in the top ten. The sequencing input was blood. The receptors here all came from a woman in her thirties or forties with Graves' hyperthyroidism. CDR3s leave out the opening cysteine and the closing phenylalanine or tryptophan. A D gene is named only where the DNA matches it firmly. Some rows mark clone size as missing; the rest say once, few, many or name a class of expanded clone.

v_gene	abundance	d_gene	CDR3aa
TRBV29-1	many	TRBD1	SVPKTGTGNMNTEAF
TRBV7-9	few	-	ASSSTRGSGANVLT
TRBV10-3	-	-	AINRDRTNTGELF
TRBV20-1	-	TRBD1	SARGTGGTEKGSPLH
TRBV5-1	many	-	ASSAGGGEGSPLH
TRBV10-3	-	-	AIRSAGANVLT
TRBV7-2	many	-	ASSRIPESYEQY
TRBV4-3	-	TRBD1	ASSQAPGQVAYGYT
TRBV7-2	few	-	ASSPGLGGVDGYT
TRBV4-1	-	TRBD1	ASSQNRGPWAEEQY
TRBV13	few	TRBD1	ASSVRQGASYGYT
TRBV11-1	-	TRBD2	ASSFSSGGGSYNEQY
TRBV6-2/TRBV6-3	few	TRBD1	ASSLGTGIFYGYT
TRBV25-1	-	-	ARDGRIGYNSPLH
TRBV20-1	many	-	SARDQGGGQPQH
TRBV4-3	-	-	ASSDRDASYGYT
TRBV6-5	few	-	ASSYSWGADQPQH
TRBV20-1	few	-	SGQLNTEAF
TRBV7-2	-	-	ASSAGQQPPYEQY
TRBV4-3	few	-	ASSQVWNSNQPQH
TRBV4-3	-	TRBD1	ASSQETGDHYEQY
TRBV7-6	-	-	AREMDNRWDYGYT
TRBV29-1	-	-	SVRTGNWGTEAF
TRBV19	many	TRBD1	ASSTSDREVRSPLH
TRBV15	-	-	ATSRGPGSTDTQY
TRBV7-9	few	TRBD1	ASSRGTGGEVTYGYT
TRBV10-3	many	TRBD2	AISASGVDTGELF
TRBV10-3	-	-	ASSPLPGSTDIQETQY
TRBV27	-	-	ASSSNRDFWFNEQY
TRBV19	-	-	ASSRKGNQPQH
TRBV5-4	-	-	ASSLVQGTTDTQY
TRBV20-1	many	-	SASGVYEQY
TRBV2	-	TRBD1	ASSTKPLRTGRNQPQH
TRBV19	few	-	ASSGRGGGTGELF
TRBV29-1	-	TRBD1	SWGQGAELDGYT
TRBV6-5	many	-	ASSSVPEKLF
TRBV11-2	-	-	ASSYARGGLMNTEAF
TRBV7-2	-	TRBD2	ASSQELAGRYEQY
TRBV2	many	-	ASREGTATYEQY
TRBV7-9	-	-	ASTTRQPGEKQY
TRBV29-1	many	TRBD2	SVLTGGQETQY
TRBV2	many	-	ASSPATQPQH
TRBV29-1	few	-	SDQGFDYGYT
TRBV7-9	once	-	ASSGPGEGKLF
TRBV5-6	once	TRBD1	ASSLLTGAEYATNEKLF
TRBV10-3	many	TRBD2	AISEGLAQETQY
TRBV29-1	many	-	SVVTNQPQH
TRBV10-3	many	-	AIRYDTGTVEIT